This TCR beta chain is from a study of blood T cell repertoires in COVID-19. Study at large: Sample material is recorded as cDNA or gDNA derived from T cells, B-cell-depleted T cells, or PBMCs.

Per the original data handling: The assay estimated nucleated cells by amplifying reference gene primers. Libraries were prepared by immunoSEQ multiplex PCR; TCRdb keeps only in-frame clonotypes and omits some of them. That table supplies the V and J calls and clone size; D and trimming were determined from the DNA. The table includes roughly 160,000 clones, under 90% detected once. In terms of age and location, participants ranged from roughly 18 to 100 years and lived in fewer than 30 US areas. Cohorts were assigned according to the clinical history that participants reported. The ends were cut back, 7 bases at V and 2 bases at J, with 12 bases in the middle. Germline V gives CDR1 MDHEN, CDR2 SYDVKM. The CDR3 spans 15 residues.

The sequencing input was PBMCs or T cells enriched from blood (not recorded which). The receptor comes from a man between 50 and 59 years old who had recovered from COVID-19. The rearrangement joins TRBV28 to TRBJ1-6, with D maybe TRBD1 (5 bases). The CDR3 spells CASKFRGPYNSPLHF. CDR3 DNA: TGTGCCAGCAAATTTAGGGGCCCCTATAATTCACCCCTCCACTTT.